The 26 T cell receptor beta chains in this list originate from one sample, sequenced in a study of CD8 T cells in Susac syndrome. When the RNA was reverse transcribed, random hexamers were used with an input of about 0.45 to 1 ug. TCRdb re-called the immunoSEQ multiplex PCR reads through MiXCR, storing one row per CDR3 protein. The sample holds some 120,000 distinct CDR3 sequences; around 94% are singletons and the top ten take about 0.098%. The sequenced material came from CD4+ T cells from PBMCs. The receptors originated from a human donor in good health.

The V and J genes are TRBV30 and TRBJ1-6; D remains ambiguous. The CDR3 extends over 12 amino acids. The germline CDR1 and CDR2 sequences are GTSNPN and SVGIG (reference sequence). Trimming removed 4 bases at V and 7 bases at J, with 8 bases between. For the CDR3, the DNA is TGTGCCTGGAACTGGGAGAATTCACCCCTCCACTTT. This translates into CAWNWENSPLHF. Based on the CDR3 plus reference TRBV30 and TRBJ1-6, the full variable domain is SQTIHQWPATLVQPVGSPLSLECTVEGTSNPNLYWYRQAAGRGLQLLFYSVGIGQISSEVPQNLSASRPQDRQFILSSKKLLLSDSGFYLCAWNWENSPLHFGNGTRLTVT.

This chain links TRBV6-5 with TRBJ1-1, with D uncertain. Per germline, CDR1 MNHEY and CDR2 SVGAGI. The V end was cut by 0 bases, the J end by 13 bases, with 18 bases between. This CDR3 spans 14 amino acids. In DNA, the CDR3 is TGTGCCAGCAGTTACTCTATGACGGGTAAAGAGGGTTTCTTT. Encoded protein: CASSYSMTGKEGFF.

CDR3 sequence reads: CASSLVGVTGANVLTF. CDR3 nucleotides: TGTGCCAGCAGCTTGGTTGGGGTGACCGGGGCCAACGTCCTGACTTTC. The chain couples TRBV7-3 to TRBJ2-6; D remains ambiguous. V dropped 3 bases and J dropped 4 bases, with 13 bases sitting between them. Per germline, CDR1 SGHTA and CDR2 FQGTGA. There are 16 residues in the CDR3.

CDR3 protein: CASSAGRATEAFF. DNA of the CDR3: TGTGCCAGCAGCGCGGGGCGCGCCACTGAAGCTTTCTTT. The chain links TRBV2 to TRBJ1-1; D perhaps matches TRBD1 (5 bases). Germline assignment: CDR1 SNHLY and CDR2 FYNNEI. The CDR3 has 13 residues. Trimming pared 6 bases from V and 4 bases from J, leaving 12 bases between.

The genes are TRBV7-8 and TRBJ1-4, with a possible D match to TRBD1 (5 bases). Trimming stripped 1 base from V and 3 bases from J, with 15 bases between. This CDR3 has 17 amino acids. Germline V gene sequence: CDR1 SGHVS, CDR2 FQNEAQ. DNA for the CDR3: TGTGCCAGCAGCTTAGGCGGGGTCAGGGCCGCTAATGAAAAACTGTTTTTT. Encoded protein: CASSLGGVRAANEKLFF.

The chain joins TRBV2 to TRBJ2-3; possible D gene TRBD2, 6 bases. V lost 5 bases to trimming and J lost 1 base, with 16 bases between them. Germline V gene data show CDR1 as SNHLY and CDR2 as FYNNEI. The CDR3 consists of 16 residues. The CDR3, as DNA: TGTGCCAGCAGTCAAGGAGGGGATAGGGGCACAGATACGCAGTATTTT. This translates into CASSQGGDRGTDTQYF.

The CDR3 reads CASGRGNHEQYF. CDR3 nucleotide sequence: TGTGCCAGTGGAAGGGGGAACCACGAGCAGTACTTC. The chain joins TRBV19 to TRBJ2-7; D may be TRBD1 (6 bases). Germline values: CDR1 LNHDA, CDR2 SQIVND (reference sequence). The CDR3 loop spans 12 amino acids. Trimming left V 8 bases short and J 5 bases short, with 13 bases between.

The chain recombines TRBV28 with TRBJ2-7, with D possibly TRBD2 on 5 matching bases. This CDR3 has 13 residues. Germline CDR1 is MDHEN and CDR2 is SYDVKM. The CDR3 sequence: CAGSGSNSYEQYF. CDR3 nucleotide sequence: TGTGCTGGGTCGGGGTCCAACTCCTACGAGCAGTACTTC.

The chain couples TRBV24-1 to TRBJ1-5; D unclear. The CDR3 contains 14 residues. CDR1 is KGHDR, CDR2 SFDVKD, per germline. The V gene lost 4 bases and the J gene lost 5 bases, with 11 bases spanning the gap. The CDR3 spells CATSDSGRDQPQHF. In DNA, the CDR3 is TGTGCCACCAGTGACTCGGGGAGGGATCAGCCCCAGCATTTT.

The genes are TRBV7-9 and TRBJ1-1; D ambiguous. Germline CDR1 SEHNR, CDR2 FQNEAQ (reference sequence). This CDR3 comprises 14 residues. V dropped 4 bases and J dropped 1 base, with 10 bases sitting between them. The CDR3 spells CASSSLAGNTEAFF. Written as DNA, the CDR3 is TGTGCCAGCAGCTCCCTAGCTGGGAACACTGAAGCTTTCTTT.

The V call is TRBV20-1, the J call TRBJ2-1; 7 bases are a match to TRBD2. The CDR3 runs 12 residues. The germline CDR1 and CDR2 sequences are DFQATT and SNEGSKA (reference sequence). V trimming: 8 bases; J trimming: 5 bases; junction bases outside the gene matches: 6. CDR3 nucleotides: TGCAGTTCTCCGGGAGGAAACAATGAGCAGTTCTTC. Translated: CSSPGGNNEQFF.

The chain is built from TRBV12-3 or TRBV12-4 and TRBJ2-7; 7 nucleotides agree with TRBD1. The CDR3 loop spans 15 amino acids. J was trimmed by 6 bases and V by 5 bases; bases with no gene match: 13. CDR3 DNA: TGTGCCAGCAGTCCCCGACAGGGTTTAAGCGGCGAGCAGTACTTC. Residues: CASSPRQGLSGEQYF.

This clonotype was recorded only once. This rearrangement joins TRBV19 to TRBJ1-5; D is unresolved. The CDR3 runs 15 residues. CDR1 and CDR2 (germline): LNHDA, SQIVND (reference sequence). The V end lost 3 bases, the J end lost 0 bases, and 9 bases lay between the germline ends. CDR3 protein: CASSIGKYSNQPQHF. The CDR3 DNA follows: TGTGCCAGTAGTATTGGGAAGTATAGCAATCAGCCCCAGCATTTT.

The V and J genes are TRBV20-1 and TRBJ2-6; D unclear. The V and J ends lost 6 bases and 1 base respectively, with 19 bases between them. CDR3 length: 17 residues. Germline V gene sequence: CDR1 DFQATT, CDR2 SNEGSKA (reference sequence). The CDR3 loop reads CSATRARHLSGANVLTF. The CDR3 region has the DNA TGCAGTGCCACCCGGGCTAGACATTTATCTGGGGCCAACGTCCTGACTTTC.

V gene TRBV20-1 combines with J gene TRBJ2-7; TRBD1 agrees at 8 bases. CDR1 is DFQATT, CDR2 SNEGSKA, per germline (reference sequence). The ends lost 3 bases at V and 2 bases at J; junction bases unmatched: 15. The CDR3 is 17 amino acids. CDR3 in amino acids: CSASTPGRTGSTYEQYF. In DNA, the CDR3 is TGCAGTGCTAGTACCCCGGGTAGGACAGGGAGTACCTACGAGCAGTACTTC.

This sequence joins TRBV28 and TRBJ2-2; D gene unclear. Trimming took off 1 base at V and 3 bases at J, with 6 bases between the two ends. CDR3 size: 14 residues. Germline CDR1 reads MDHEN; CDR2 reads SYDVKM. The CDR3 region is CASSLLVDTGELFF. The CDR3 DNA reads TGTGCCAGCAGTTTATTGGTAGACACCGGGGAGCTGTTTTTT.

V usage is TRBV7-3 and J usage is TRBJ2-3; D uncertain. V was shortened by 1 base and J by 6 bases, with 14 bases between the two germline ends. CDR1 and CDR2 (germline): SGHTA, FQGTGA. This CDR3 is built from 15 residues. The CDR3 nucleotides read TGTGCCAGCAGCTTAAATCCCGACCTCCGGGATACGCAGTATTTT. Protein: CASSLNPDLRDTQYF.

The V gene is TRBV28, the J gene TRBJ2-6, with D perhaps matching TRBD1 (5 bases). Germline CDR1 is MDHEN and CDR2 is SYDVKM. This CDR3 has 15 residues. Trimming stripped 5 bases from V and 2 bases from J, with 10 bases between. The CDR3 sequence is CASSSRAPGANVLTF. The CDR3 coding sequence is TGTGCCAGCAGTAGCAGGGCGCCTGGGGCCAACGTCCTGACTTTC.

The sample holds a few counts of this clonotype. The chain is built from TRBV6-5 and TRBJ2-5, with D unresolved. The CDR3 totals 11 residues. V lost 1 base to trimming and J lost 5 bases, with 2 bases between them. Germline V gives CDR1 MNHEY, CDR2 SVGAGI. CDR3 sequence reads: CASSYLETQYF. CDR3 nucleotides: TGTGCCAGCAGTTACTTGGAGACCCAGTACTTC.

The gene calls are TRBV4-3 and TRBJ1-2; D is perhaps TRBD1 (6 bases). The CDR3 loop spans 12 amino acids. Trimming shortened V by 3 bases and J by 4 bases, and 6 bases separated the two germline ends. In germline, CDR1 is LGHNA, CDR2 YSLEER. The DNA of the CDR3 is TGCGCCAGCAGCCAGGGGGCCTATGGCTACACCTTC. Its protein product is CASSQGAYGYTF.

The chain has TRBV18 and TRBJ2-2, with D possibly matching TRBD1 (6 bases). Trimming removed 3 bases at V and 2 bases at J, with 16 bases between. This CDR3 is built from 17 residues. Germline CDR1 reads KGHSH; CDR2 reads LQKENI. The CDR3 region has the DNA TGTGCCAGCTCACCTTTCGGGACATCGGGCAACACCGGGGAGCTGTTTTTT. Encoded protein: CASSPFGTSGNTGELFF.

The chain has TRBV5-1 and TRBJ1-3, with a weak D call TRBD1 (6 bases). CDR1 and CDR2 from the germline V gene are SGHRS and YFSETQ. The CDR3 is 17 residues long. The germline V and J ends were trimmed by 4 bases and 0 bases, with 17 bases remaining between them. The chain's CDR3 is CASSPGHNQLSGNTIYF. DNA for the CDR3: TGCGCCAGCAGCCCGGGACATAACCAACTCTCTGGAAACACCATATATTTT.

The V gene is TRBV20-1, the J gene TRBJ2-1; 9 nucleotides agree with TRBD2. V lost 3 bases to trimming and J lost 8 bases; unmatched junction nucleotides: 8. CDR1 DFQATT and CDR2 SNEGSKA come from the germline V gene (reference sequence). This CDR3 region has 14 residues. This CDR3 is CSARAEAGGDEQFF. The CDR3 region has the DNA TGCAGTGCTAGGGCGGAGGCGGGAGGGGATGAGCAGTTCTTC.

This clonotype was observed a few times. The rearrangement joins TRBV2 to TRBJ2-7; D might be TRBD1 or TRBD2, each matching 5 bases. CDR3 length: 13 residues. The germline V gene encodes CDR1 SNHLY and CDR2 FYNNEI. Between the trimmed V and J ends, which lost 5 bases and 2 bases, there was a span of 10 bases. CDR3 amino acids: CASSRDGPYEQYF. The CDR3 region has the DNA TGTGCCAGCAGTCGGGACGGCCCCTACGAGCAGTACTTC.

The chain is built from TRBV9 and TRBJ1-2, with D perhaps TRBD1 (5 bases). Germline CDR1 and CDR2: SGDLS and YYNGEE. The length of the CDR3 is 15 residues. V lost 4 bases, J lost 4 bases, and 17 bases lay in between. This CDR3 reads CASSPQTVSFYGYTF. The CDR3 DNA reads TGTGCCAGCAGCCCCCAGACAGTTTCCTTCTATGGCTACACCTTC.

The chain uses TRBV6-2 or TRBV6-3 and TRBJ1-1; perhaps TRBD1 as D (6 bases). Trimming cost V 5 bases and J 3 bases, with 16 bases left between them. The germline CDR1 and CDR2 sequences are MNHEY and SVGEGT. The CDR3 is made up of 15 amino acids. The CDR3 region is CASSPDRRGDTEAFF. CDR3 in DNA: TGTGCCAGCAGTCCCGACAGGAGGGGAGACACTGAAGCTTTCTTT.